This TCR beta chain comes out of a study of T cells in tuberculosis. Trimming cost V 0 bases and J 12 bases, with 6 bases left between them. The length of the CDR3 is 11 residues. Per the germline V gene, CDR1 is MGHRA and CDR2 is YSYEKL. Sequenced by immunoSEQ multiplex PCR; TCRdb stores in-frame clones only, minus some. The table includes 23,000 or so clones, nearly 97% detected once. Unsorted cryopreserved PBMC were sequenced, averaging about 100,000 T cells per clinical donor. This sequence originates from a donor aged 5 to 30 with latent tuberculosis or without tuberculosis infection. The chain has TRBV4-1 and TRBJ2-4; D gene uncertain. Sequencing was performed on PBMCs. CDR3 region: CASSQEGTQYF. As DNA, the CDR3 is TGCGCCAGCAGCCAAGAGGGCACTCAGTACTTC.